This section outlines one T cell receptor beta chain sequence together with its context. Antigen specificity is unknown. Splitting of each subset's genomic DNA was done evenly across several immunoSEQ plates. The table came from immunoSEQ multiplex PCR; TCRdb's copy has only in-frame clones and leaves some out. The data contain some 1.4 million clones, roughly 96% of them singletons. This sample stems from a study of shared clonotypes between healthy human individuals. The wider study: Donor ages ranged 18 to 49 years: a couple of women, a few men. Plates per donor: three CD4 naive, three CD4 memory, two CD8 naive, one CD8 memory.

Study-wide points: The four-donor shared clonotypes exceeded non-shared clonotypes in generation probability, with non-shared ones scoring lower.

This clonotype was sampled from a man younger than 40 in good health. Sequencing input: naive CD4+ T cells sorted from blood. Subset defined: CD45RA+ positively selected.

CDR3: CASSWDIYQPQHF. The CDR3 bases are TGTGCCAGCAGCTGGGACATCTATCAGCCCCAGCATTTT. The chain combines TRBV11-2 with TRBJ1-5; a weak D match, TRBD1 (6 bases). The CDR3 consists of 13 residues. The germline CDR1 and CDR2 sequences are SGHAT and FQNNGV. The ends were cut back, 4 bases at V and 5 bases at J, with 9 bases in the middle.